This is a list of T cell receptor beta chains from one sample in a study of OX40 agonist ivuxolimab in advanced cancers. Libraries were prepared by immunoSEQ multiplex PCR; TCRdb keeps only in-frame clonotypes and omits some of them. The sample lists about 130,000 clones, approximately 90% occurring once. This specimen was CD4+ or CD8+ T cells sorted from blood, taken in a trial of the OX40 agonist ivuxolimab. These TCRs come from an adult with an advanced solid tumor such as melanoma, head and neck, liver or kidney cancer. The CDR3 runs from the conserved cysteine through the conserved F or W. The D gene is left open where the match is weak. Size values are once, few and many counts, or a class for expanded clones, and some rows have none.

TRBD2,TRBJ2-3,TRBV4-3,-,CASSQDRREGGDTQYF,TGCGCCAGCAGCCAAGATCGGCGGGAGGGTGGAGATACGCAGTATTTT
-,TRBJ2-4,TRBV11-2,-,CASSPLRGVHIQYF,TGTGCCAGCAGCCCGCTACGGGGAGTACACATTCAGTACTTC
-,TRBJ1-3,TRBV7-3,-,CASSSQGGNTIYF,TGTGCCAGCAGCTCTCAAGGGGGAAACACCATATATTTT
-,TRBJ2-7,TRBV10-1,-,CASSDQGGPGDYEQYF,TGCGCCAGCAGTGATCAAGGGGGACCAGGAGACTACGAGCAGTACTTC
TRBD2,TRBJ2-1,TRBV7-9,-,CASSSAGTSGRASYNEQFF,TGTGCCAGCAGCTCGGCCGGGACTAGCGGGAGGGCCTCCTACAATGAGCAGTTCTTC
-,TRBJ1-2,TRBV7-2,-,CASSLASYAGYTF,TGTGCCAGCAGCTTAGCTTCGTATGCTGGCTACACCTTC
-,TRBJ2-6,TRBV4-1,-,CASSQGLGTGANVLTF,TGCGCCAGCAGCCAAGGTCTTGGCACTGGGGCCAACGTCCTGACTTTC
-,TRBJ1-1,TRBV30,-,CAWSPRPLRNTEAFF,TGTGCCTGGAGCCCTAGGCCGTTGCGGAACACTGAAGCTTTCTTT
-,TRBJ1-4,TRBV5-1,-,CASRPSGSEKLFF,TGCGCCAGCAGGCCGTCCGGATCTGAAAAACTGTTTTTT
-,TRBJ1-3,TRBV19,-,CASAGMSSGNTIYF,TGTGCCAGCGCCGGGATGAGCTCTGGAAACACCATATATTTT
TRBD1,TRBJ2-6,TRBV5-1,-,CASSAGGSGANVLTF,TGCGCCAGCAGCGCAGGGGGCTCTGGGGCCAACGTCCTGACTTTC
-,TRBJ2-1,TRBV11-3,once,CASSLDQGPNEQFF,TGTGCCAGCAGCTTAGATCAAGGTCCCAATGAGCAGTTCTTC
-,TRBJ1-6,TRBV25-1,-,CASSELSSGASPLHF,TGTGCCAGCAGTGAATTAAGTTCGGGGGCCTCACCCCTCCACTTT
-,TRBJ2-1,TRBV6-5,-,CASSYSDSYNEQFF,TGTGCCAGCAGTTACTCCGACAGTTACAATGAGCAGTTCTTC
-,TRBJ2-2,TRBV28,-,CASSLGGGGYTGELFF,TGTGCCAGCAGTTTAGGAGGAGGGGGGTACACCGGGGAGCTGTTTTTT
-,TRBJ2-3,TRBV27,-,CASFSATDTQYF,TGTGCCAGTTTTAGCGCAACAGATACGCAGTATTTT
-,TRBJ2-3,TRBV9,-,CASSPVFSTDTQYF,TGTGCCAGCAGCCCAGTTTTTAGCACAGATACGCAGTATTTT
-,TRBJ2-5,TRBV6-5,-,CASSSRLKQETQYF,TGTGCCAGCAGTTCGCGACTGAAGCAAGAGACCCAGTACTTC
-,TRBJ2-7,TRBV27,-,CASRLALHRDEQYF,TGTGCCAGCAGGCTCGCCCTCCATCGGGACGAGCAGTACTTC
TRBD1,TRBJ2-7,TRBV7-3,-,CASSSQGGGYEQYF,TGTGCCAGCAGCTCACAGGGGGGTGGCTACGAGCAGTACTTC
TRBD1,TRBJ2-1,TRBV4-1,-,CASSLPGQGSYNEQFF,TGCGCCAGCAGCCTGCCGGGACAGGGATCCTACAATGAGCAGTTCTTC
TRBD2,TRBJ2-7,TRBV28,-,CASSPPSGSFHEQYF,TGTGCCAGCAGTCCGCCTAGCGGGAGTTTCCACGAGCAGTACTTC
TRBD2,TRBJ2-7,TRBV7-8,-,CASTGTSLYEQYF,TGTGCCAGCACCGGGACTAGCCTGTACGAGCAGTACTTC
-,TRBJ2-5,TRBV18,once,CASSPPGRQETQYF,TGTGCCAGCTCACCCCCGGGCAGACAAGAGACCCAGTACTTC
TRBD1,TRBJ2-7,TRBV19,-,CASRPGQGEYEQYF,TGTGCCAGTAGGCCGGGACAGGGGGAATACGAGCAGTACTTC
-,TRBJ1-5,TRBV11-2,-,CASSLGGLKGQPQHF,TGTGCCAGCAGCTTAGGGGGATTAAAGGGTCAGCCCCAGCATTTT
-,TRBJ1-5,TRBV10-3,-,CAISESRGNQPQHF,TGTGCCATCAGTGAGTCTAGGGGCAATCAGCCCCAGCATTTT